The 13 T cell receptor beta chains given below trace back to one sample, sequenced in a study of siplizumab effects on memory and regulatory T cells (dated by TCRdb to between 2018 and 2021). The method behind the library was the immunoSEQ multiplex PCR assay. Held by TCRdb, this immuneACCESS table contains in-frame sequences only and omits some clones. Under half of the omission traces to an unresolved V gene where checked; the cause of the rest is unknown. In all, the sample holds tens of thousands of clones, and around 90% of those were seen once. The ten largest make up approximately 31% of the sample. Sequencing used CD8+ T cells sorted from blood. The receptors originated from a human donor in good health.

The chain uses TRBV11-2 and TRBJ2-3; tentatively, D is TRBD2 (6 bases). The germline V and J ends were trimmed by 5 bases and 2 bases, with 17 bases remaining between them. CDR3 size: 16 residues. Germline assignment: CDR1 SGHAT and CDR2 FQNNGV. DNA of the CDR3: TGTGCCAGCAGCATAGTCCCGGGACTCTCCACAGATACGCAGTATTTT. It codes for CASSIVPGLSTDTQYF.

The CDR3 loop is CASSFVSASYEQYF. The CDR3 nucleotides read TGTGCCAGCAGCTTCGTGTCCGCCTCCTACGAGCAGTACTTC. This sequence joins TRBV2 and TRBJ2-7; no clear D. The CDR3 totals 14 residues. V lost 6 bases and J lost 0, with 12 bases in between. The germline V gene has CDR1 SNHLY and CDR2 FYNNEI.

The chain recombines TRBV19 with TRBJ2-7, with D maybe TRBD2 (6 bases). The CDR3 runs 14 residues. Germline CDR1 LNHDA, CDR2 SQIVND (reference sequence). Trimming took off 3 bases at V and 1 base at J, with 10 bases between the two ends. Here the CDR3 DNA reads TGTGCCAGTAGTATTTATGGGACTTCCTACGAGCAGTACTTC. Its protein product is CASSIYGTSYEQYF.

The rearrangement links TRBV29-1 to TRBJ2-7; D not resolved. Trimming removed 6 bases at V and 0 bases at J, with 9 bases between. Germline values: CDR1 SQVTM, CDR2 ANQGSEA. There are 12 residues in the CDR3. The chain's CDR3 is CSVAQSSYEQYF. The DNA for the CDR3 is TGCAGCGTCGCTCAGAGCTCCTACGAGCAGTACTTC.

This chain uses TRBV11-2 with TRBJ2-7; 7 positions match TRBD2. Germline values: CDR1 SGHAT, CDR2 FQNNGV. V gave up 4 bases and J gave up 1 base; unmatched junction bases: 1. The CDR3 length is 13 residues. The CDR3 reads CASSSGGSYEQYF. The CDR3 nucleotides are TGTGCCAGCAGCTCGGGGGGTTCCTACGAGCAGTACTTC. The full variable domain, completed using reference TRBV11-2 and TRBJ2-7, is EAGVAQSPRYKIIEKRQSVAFWCNPISGHATLYWYQQILGQGPKLLIQFQNNGVVDDSQLPKDRFSAERLKGVDSTLKIQPAKLEDSAVYLCASSSGGSYEQYFGPGTRLTVT.

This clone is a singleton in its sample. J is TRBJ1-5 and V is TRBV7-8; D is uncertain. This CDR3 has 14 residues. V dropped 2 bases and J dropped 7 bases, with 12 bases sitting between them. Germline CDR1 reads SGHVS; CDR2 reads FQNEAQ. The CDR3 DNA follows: TGTGCCAGCAGCTTATACCCGGGAGGGCAGCCCCAGCATTTT. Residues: CASSLYPGGQPQHF.

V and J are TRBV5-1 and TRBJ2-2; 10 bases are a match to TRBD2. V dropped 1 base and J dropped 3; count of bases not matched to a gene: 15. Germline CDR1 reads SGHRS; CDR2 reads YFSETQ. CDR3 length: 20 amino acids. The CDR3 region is CASSLSAQGSGGPDTGELFF. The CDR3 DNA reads TGCGCCAGCAGCTTGTCTGCCCAAGGTAGCGGGGGGCCTGACACCGGGGAGCTGTTTTTT.

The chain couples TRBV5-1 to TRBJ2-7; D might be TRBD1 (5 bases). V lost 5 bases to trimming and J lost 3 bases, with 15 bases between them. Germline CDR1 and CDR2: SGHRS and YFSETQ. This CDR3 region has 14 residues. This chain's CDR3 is CASSSDSFLYEQYF. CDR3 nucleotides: TGCGCCAGCAGTTCCGACAGCTTCCTCTACGAGCAGTACTTC.

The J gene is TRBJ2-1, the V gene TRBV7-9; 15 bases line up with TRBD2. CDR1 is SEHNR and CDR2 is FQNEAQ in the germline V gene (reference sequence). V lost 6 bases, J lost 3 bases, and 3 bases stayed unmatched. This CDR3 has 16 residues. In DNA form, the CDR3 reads TGTGCCAGCAGGGGACTAGCGGGGGGTATCTACAATGAGCAGTTCTTC. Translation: CASRGLAGGIYNEQFF.

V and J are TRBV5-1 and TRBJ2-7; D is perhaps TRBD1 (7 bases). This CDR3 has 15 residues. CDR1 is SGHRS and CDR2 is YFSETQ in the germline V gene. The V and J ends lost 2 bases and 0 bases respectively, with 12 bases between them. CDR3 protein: CASSFPGGNSYEQYF. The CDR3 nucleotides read TGCGCCAGCAGCTTTCCAGGGGGGAACTCCTACGAGCAGTACTTC.

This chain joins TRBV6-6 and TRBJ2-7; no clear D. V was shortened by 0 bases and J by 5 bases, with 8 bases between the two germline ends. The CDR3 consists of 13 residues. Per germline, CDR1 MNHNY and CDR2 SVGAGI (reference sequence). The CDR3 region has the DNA TGTGCCAGCAGTTACTCGAGTATGAACGAGCAGTACTTC. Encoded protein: CASSYSSMNEQYF.

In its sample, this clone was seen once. CDR3: CASSLERGPGELFF. The CDR3 DNA is TGTGCCAGCAGCTTGGAGAGGGGCCCCGGGGAGCTGTTTTTT. The chain couples TRBV5-6 to TRBJ2-2; D tentatively reads TRBD1 or TRBD2 (5 bases each). The length of the CDR3 is 14 residues. The V and J ends lost 0 bases and 6 bases respectively, with 9 bases between them. The germline V gene has CDR1 SGHDT and CDR2 YYEEEE.

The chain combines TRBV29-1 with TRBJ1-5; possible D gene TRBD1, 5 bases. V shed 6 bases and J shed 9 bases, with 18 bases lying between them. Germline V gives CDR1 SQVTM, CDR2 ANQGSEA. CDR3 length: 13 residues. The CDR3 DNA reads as TGCAGCGTCGAGACAGTCTCGGGTGGGCCCCAGCATTTT. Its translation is CSVETVSGGPQHF.